Below, 20 T cell receptor beta chains from the same sample are listed, as sequenced in a study of cytomegalovirus exposure and HLA in healthy donors. Primers: 60 Vbeta forward and 13 Jbeta reverse. Libraries were prepared by immunoSEQ multiplex PCR; TCRdb keeps only in-frame clonotypes and omits some of them. The data contain some 190,000 clones, approximately 86% of them singletons. The sample was PBMCs. These receptor sequences come from a woman aged 18-29 years in good health and CMV-seronegative.

This chain uses TRBV5-6 with TRBJ2-5; D might be TRBD2 (5 bases). The CDR3 loop spans 15 amino acids. The germline V gene encodes CDR1 SGHDT and CDR2 YYEEEE. Trimming took 3 bases from V and 3 from J, leaving 15 bases between them. The DNA of the CDR3 is TGTGCCAGCAGCTCGGCCCGGGGAGCGGAAGAGACCCAGTACTTC. Translation: CASSSARGAEETQYF.

The V and J genes are TRBV5-6 and TRBJ1-1; tentatively, D is TRBD1 (5 bases). This CDR3 region has 13 residues. Germline lookup yields CDR1 SGHDT and CDR2 YYEEEE. V was pared by 4 bases and J by 5 bases, with 12 bases between. The CDR3 sequence: CASSQRRGTEAFF. CDR3 bases: TGTGCCAGCAGCCAAAGGAGGGGAACTGAAGCTTTCTTT.

The rearrangement links TRBV5-6 to TRBJ2-7; 7 bases are shared with TRBD2. V shed 4 bases, J shed 0 bases, and the junction held 7 bases outside the gene matches. Per germline, CDR1 SGHDT and CDR2 YYEEEE. The CDR3 sequence is 15 residues long. The CDR3 DNA reads TGTGCCAGCAGCCCTTCTAGCGGAAGCTCCTACGAGCAGTACTTC. Its translation: CASSPSSGSSYEQYF.

The chain uses TRBV28 and TRBJ1-4; TRBD1 matches at 8 bases. The J segment lost 8 bases and the V segment lost 5 bases, leaving 10 bases of the junction unmatched. Germline-derived CDR1 and CDR2 are MDHEN and SYDVKM. This CDR3 comprises 15 residues. This chain's CDR3 is CASSKVDRVWEKLFF. The CDR3 DNA is TGTGCCAGCAGTAAGGTGGACAGGGTATGGGAAAAACTGTTTTTT.

The chain has TRBV2 and TRBJ2-3; D is unresolved. The germline V and J ends were trimmed by 4 bases and 0 bases, with 11 bases remaining between them. Germline V gene data show CDR1 as SNHLY and CDR2 as FYNNEI. CDR3 size: 15 residues. The CDR3 is CASSVRHPSTDTQYF. The CDR3 bases are TGTGCCAGCAGTGTCCGACACCCTAGCACAGATACGCAGTATTTT.

A single count supports this clone. The chain has TRBV7-9 and TRBJ2-2; 8 bases fit TRBD2. V gave up 1 base and J gave up 0 bases; unmatched junction bases: 10. This CDR3 contains 19 residues. Germline V gene data show CDR1 as SEHNR and CDR2 as FQNEAQ (reference sequence). CDR3 sequence reads: CASSLGVGAGGPNTGELFF. DNA for the CDR3: TGTGCCAGCAGCTTAGGGGTCGGGGCGGGAGGCCCGAACACCGGGGAGCTGTTTTTT.

This chain connects TRBV2 to TRBJ2-7; a possible D gene is TRBD2 (7 bases). The CDR3 sequence is 16 residues long. CDR1 and CDR2 (germline): SNHLY, FYNNEI. V lost 7 bases and J lost 5, with 24 bases in between. The CDR3 DNA sequence: TGTGCCAGCAAGTGGGCCCAGGGAGGGGGAAAGAACGAGCAGTACTTC. Amino acid sequence: CASKWAQGGGKNEQYF.

The chain couples TRBV4-1 to TRBJ1-4; 9 bases match TRBD1. Trimming at V came to 4 bases and at J to 5 bases, leaving 11 bases not matched to a gene. The germline gives CDR1 MGHRA, CDR2 YSYEKL. The CDR3 consists of 17 residues. The CDR3, as DNA: TGCGCCAGCAGCCGAAGACAGGGGGTGGAGGGGAATGAAAAACTGTTTTTT. Protein product: CASSRRQGVEGNEKLFF.

This clone was found once. This chain connects TRBV19 to TRBJ1-1, with TRBD1 identical over 8 bases. The CDR3 length is 14 residues. Germline V gives CDR1 LNHDA, CDR2 SQIVND (reference sequence). V lost 6 bases and J lost 4; bases outside the gene matches: 7. The CDR3 here is CASRVTGGSTEAFF. CDR3 in DNA: TGTGCCAGTAGGGTTACAGGGGGATCCACTGAAGCTTTCTTT. Drawing the rest from reference TRBV19 and TRBJ1-1, the complete variable domain is DGGITQSPKYLFRKEGQNVTLSCEQNLNHDAMYWYRQDPGQGLRLIYYSQIVNDFQKGDIAEGYSVSREKKESFPLTVTSAQKNPTAFYLCASRVTGGSTEAFFGQGTRLTVV.

The chain links TRBV5-1 to TRBJ2-1; the match to TRBD2 covers 13 bases. In germline, CDR1 is SGHRS, CDR2 YFSETQ. The CDR3 has 15 amino acids. V lost 3 bases and J lost 9; bases outside the gene matches: 6. CDR3 coding DNA: TGCGCCAGCAGCTCGTGGACTAGCGGGAGTGTTGAGCAGTTCTTC. This encodes CASSSWTSGSVEQFF.

This chain links TRBV29-1 with TRBJ1-1; D may be TRBD1 (6 bases). V lost 4 bases and J 6 bases, leaving 15 bases between the germline ends. The CDR3 extends over 13 amino acids. CDR1 and CDR2 (germline): SQVTM, ANQGSEA. Here the CDR3 DNA reads TGCAGCGTTGGGGGCGGGGGGGCCTCTGAAGCTTTCTTT. Residues: CSVGGGGASEAFF.

This rearrangement joins TRBV4-3 to TRBJ2-3; 9 bases are a match to TRBD2. This CDR3 is 17 amino acids long. V was clipped by 0 bases and J by 2 bases; unmatched bases: 6. Germline CDR1 reads LGHNA; CDR2 reads YSLEER. DNA for the CDR3: TGCGCCAGCAGCCAAGACCCTAGCGGGACCTACACAGATACGCAGTATTTT. The encoded protein is CASSQDPSGTYTDTQYF.

The CDR3 loop reads CASSLVQGEYNEQFF. The CDR3 coding sequence is TGTGCCAGCAGCTTGGTGCAGGGGGAATACAATGAGCAGTTCTTC. The chain couples TRBV5-5 to TRBJ2-1, with 7 nucleotides matching TRBD1. The CDR3 totals 15 residues. Germline CDR1 is SGHKS and CDR2 is YYEKEE (reference sequence). V was clipped by 0 bases and J by 4 bases; unmatched bases: 4.

The genes are TRBV27 and TRBJ1-2; 11 positions match TRBD1. Per the germline V gene, CDR1 is MNHEY and CDR2 is SMNVEV (reference sequence). This CDR3 contains 15 residues. V shed 3 bases and J 3 bases; nucleotides not matched to a gene: 3. CDR3 nucleotides: TGTGCCAGCAGTTTCGTGGGACAGGGGGACTATGGCTACACCTTC. It encodes CASSFVGQGDYGYTF.

On this clone itself: This CDR3 is also generated by other DNA sequences in the sample. This chain connects TRBV11-3 to TRBJ2-7; 15 positions match TRBD2. The V gene end was trimmed by 1 base and the J gene end by 5 bases; junction bases not matched to a gene: 3. CDR3 length equals 16 residues. Germline V gene sequence: CDR1 SGHNT, CDR2 YENEEA. Here the CDR3 DNA reads TGTGCCAGCAGCTTAGGGGGACTAGCGGGAGGCCACGAGCAGTACTTC. As protein: CASSLGGLAGGHEQYF.

The chain links TRBV19 to TRBJ1-4, with 9 bases identical to TRBD1. The CDR3 has 15 amino acids. The trim removed 5 bases at V and 8 bases at J, leaving 9 bases unmatched. CDR1 and CDR2 from the germline V gene are LNHDA and SQIVND (reference sequence). The CDR3 DNA is TGTGCCAGTAGTGTCGACAGGGGGGAAAGCGAAAAACTGTTTTTT. This translates into CASSVDRGESEKLFF.

Only one count was recorded for this clone. A junction boundary mismatches the germline segment, possibly from a read error. This sequence joins TRBV7-7 and TRBJ2-5, with 7 positions matching TRBD1. Germline V lookup: CDR1 SSHAT, CDR2 FNYEAQ (reference sequence). The CDR3 consists of 13 residues. The CDR3 loop is CASSLDRAETQYF. CDR3 nucleotides: TGTGCTAGCAGCCTCGACAGGGCAGAGACCCAGTACTTC.

This clone has just one count. The rearrangement uses TRBV28 and TRBJ1-5; TRBD1 matches at 9 bases. The CDR3 is made up of 19 amino acids. V was clipped by 5 bases and J by 5 bases; unmatched bases: 19. Germline V gene sequence: CDR1 MDHEN, CDR2 SYDVKM. CDR3 region: CASSPPPGTGQVFHQPQHF. In DNA form, the CDR3 reads TGTGCCAGCAGTCCCCCTCCCGGGACAGGGCAGGTGTTTCATCAGCCCCAGCATTTT.

This chain connects TRBV21-1 to TRBJ1-1. TRBV21-1 is a pseudogene segment. The CDR3 covers 16 residues. CDR3 sequence (DNA): TGTGCCACCAGTGCTCGGGGGGGCCCTATGAACACTGAAGCTTTCTTT. Amino acid sequence: CATSARGGPMNTEAFF.

The gene calls are TRBV5-1 and TRBJ2-5; 10 nucleotides match TRBD2. Germline V CDR1 and CDR2: SGHRS, YFSETQ. Trimming removed 3 bases from V and 5 bases from J; junction bases left unmatched: 4. The CDR3 runs 14 residues. This chain's CDR3 is CASSSLAGDETQYF. CDR3 in DNA: TGCGCCAGCAGCTCTCTAGCGGGAGATGAGACCCAGTACTTC.